Reported below is one T cell receptor beta chain. Which antigen it targets is not known. There are no base qualities to consult, and no much larger clone falls within one base. From its cysteine to its phenylalanine, the CDR3 spans 14 amino acids. Only the CDR3 DNA is retained, 42 bases long and in frame from the first base. From V the trimming removes 10 bases and from J it removes 1 base, while the gene matches leave 9 bases of the junction unaccounted for. From the germline V gene, CDR1 is SGHVS and CDR2 is FQNEAQ. The data derive from a study of tumor-infiltrating lymphocytes in localized non-small cell lung cancer (TCRdb year 2021). Regarding the study in general: The cohort covered several histologies, both smokers and never-smokers, and patients whose samples were collected after neoadjuvant chemotherapy. Flow cytometry, multiplex immunofluorescence, RNA-seq, exome sequencing and proteomics were applied to the same patients as TCR sequencing, which was one of several integrated assays. From each patient came resected tumor tissue plus uninvolved lung tissue from that same patient, and the uninvolved lung tissue was described as non-adjacent to the tumor. A total of some 60 patients were part of the paired comparison of immunoSEQ T-cell fraction between tumor and uninvolved lung. The overall ICON cohort comprised over a hundred surgical patients with localized non-small cell lung cancer whose tumors were resected.

TCR sequencing with the immunoSEQ assay provided the T-cell fraction in tumor and uninvolved lung tissue. For the original study's pipeline: For survival analysis, patients were split into high (upper tertile) and low (lower two tertiles) T-cell fraction groups and compared by log-rank test. Paired tumor versus uninvolved lung differences in T-cell fraction were tested with a signed-rank test. Drawn from immuneACCESS, this table holds only the in-frame rearrangements with V and J called that TCRdb kept. Clones are partly lost; checked studies trace under half to an unresolved V gene and leave the rest unexplained. Clone size and V and J calls were adopted from that table, with D and trimming inferred from the DNA. The sample contains about 15,000 clones, 55% to 70% of them found a single time. The top ten clonotypes cover under 7.5% of the sample. Enrollment in ICON was initiated in 2016, and the last patient was enrolled in 2018. Fresh tumor and matched uninvolved tissue for in-depth immune analyses, including TCR sequencing, were collected from a subcohort of approximately 81 patients. DNA for TCR sequencing was isolated from bulk tissue, and no cell sorting was done.

Overall results and qualifications from the work: Recurrence-free survival showed no association with tumor T-cell fraction from TCR sequencing (p = 0.61). No difference in TCR-derived T-cell fraction was observed between the flow cytometry-defined immunotypes IM1 (good prognosis) and IM2 (poor prognosis). Assay coverage varied across patients depending on available tissue quantity, so only a subset of the cohort had TCR sequencing. Different pieces of the same tissue were used for different assays, so technical variation could not be separated from intratumor heterogeneity. In line with immunofluorescence CD3 counts, TCRbeta sequencing supported higher T cell infiltration in tumors compared with uninvolved lung tissue.

Recombination linked TRBV7-8 to TRBJ2-7; 8 middle bases align to TRBD1. Sequencing was carried out using lung tumor tissue. This clonotype was obtained from a human donor with non-small cell lung cancer. The DNA sequence reads TGTGCCACCGCAGGGACAGGCCTATCCTACGAGCAGTACTTC. Translated, it reads CATAGTGLSYEQYF.